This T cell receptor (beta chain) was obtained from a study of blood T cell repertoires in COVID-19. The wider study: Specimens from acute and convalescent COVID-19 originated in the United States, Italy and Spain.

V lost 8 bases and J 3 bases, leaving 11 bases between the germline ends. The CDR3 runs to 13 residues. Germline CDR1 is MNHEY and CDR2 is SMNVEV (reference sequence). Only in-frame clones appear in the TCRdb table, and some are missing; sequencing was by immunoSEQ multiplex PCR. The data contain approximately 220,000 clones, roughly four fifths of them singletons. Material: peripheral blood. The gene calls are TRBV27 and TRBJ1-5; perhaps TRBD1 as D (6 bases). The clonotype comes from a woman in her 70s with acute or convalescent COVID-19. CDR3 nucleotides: TGTGCCAGCTCAGGACAGCCCAATCAGCCCCAGCATTTT. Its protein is CASSGQPNQPQHF.